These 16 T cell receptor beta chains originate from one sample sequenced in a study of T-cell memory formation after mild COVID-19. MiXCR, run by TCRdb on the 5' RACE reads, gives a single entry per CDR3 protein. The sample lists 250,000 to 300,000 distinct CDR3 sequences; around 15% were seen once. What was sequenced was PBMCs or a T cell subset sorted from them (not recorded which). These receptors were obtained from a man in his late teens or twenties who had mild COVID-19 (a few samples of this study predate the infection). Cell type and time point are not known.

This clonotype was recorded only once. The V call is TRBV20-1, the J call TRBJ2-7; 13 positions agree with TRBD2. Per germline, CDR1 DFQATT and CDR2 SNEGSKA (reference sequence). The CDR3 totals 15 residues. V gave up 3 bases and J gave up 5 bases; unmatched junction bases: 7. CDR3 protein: CSARRLAGGFDEQYF. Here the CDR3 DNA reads TGCAGTGCTAGGCGACTAGCGGGGGGCTTCGACGAGCAGTACTTC.

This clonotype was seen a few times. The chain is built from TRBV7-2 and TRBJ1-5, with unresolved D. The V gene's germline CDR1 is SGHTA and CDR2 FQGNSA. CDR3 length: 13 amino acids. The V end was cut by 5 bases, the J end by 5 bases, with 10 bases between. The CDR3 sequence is CASSEDTDQPQHF. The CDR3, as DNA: TGTGCCAGCAGCGAAGACACCGATCAGCCCCAGCATTTT.

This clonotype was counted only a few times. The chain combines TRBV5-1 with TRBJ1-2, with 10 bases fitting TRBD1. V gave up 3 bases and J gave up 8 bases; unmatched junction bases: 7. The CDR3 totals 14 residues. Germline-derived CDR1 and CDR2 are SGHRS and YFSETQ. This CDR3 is CASSSDRGLRGYTF. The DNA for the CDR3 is TGCGCCAGCAGCTCCGACAGGGGGCTTCGGGGCTACACCTTC.

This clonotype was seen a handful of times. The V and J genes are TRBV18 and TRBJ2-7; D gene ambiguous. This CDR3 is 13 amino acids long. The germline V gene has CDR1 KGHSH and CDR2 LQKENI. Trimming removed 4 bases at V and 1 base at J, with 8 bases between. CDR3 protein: CASSRKGSYEQYV. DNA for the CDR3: TGTGCCAGCTCACGGAAGGGTTCCTACGAGCAGTACGTC.

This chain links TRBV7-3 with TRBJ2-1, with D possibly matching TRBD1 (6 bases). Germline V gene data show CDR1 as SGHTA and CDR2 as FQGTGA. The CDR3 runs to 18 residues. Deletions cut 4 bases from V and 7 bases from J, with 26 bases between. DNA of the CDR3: TGTGCCAGCAGCTGGAAGGGTTGGGGGCAGGGGTACAAGAATGAGCAGTTCTTC. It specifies CASSWKGWGQGYKNEQFF.

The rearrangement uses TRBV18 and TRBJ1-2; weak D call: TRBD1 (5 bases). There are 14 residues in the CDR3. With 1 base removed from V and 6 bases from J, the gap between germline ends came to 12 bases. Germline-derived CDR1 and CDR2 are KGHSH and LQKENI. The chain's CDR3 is CASSPQQEVDGYTF. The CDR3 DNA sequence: TGTGCCAGCTCACCACAACAGGAAGTGGATGGCTACACCTTC. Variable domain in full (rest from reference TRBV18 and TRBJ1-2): NAGVMQNPRHLVRRRGQEARLRCSPMKGHSHVYWYRQLPEEGLKFMVYLQKENIIDESGMPKERFSAEFPKEGPSILRIQQVVRGDSAAYFCASSPQQEVDGYTFGSGTRLTVV.

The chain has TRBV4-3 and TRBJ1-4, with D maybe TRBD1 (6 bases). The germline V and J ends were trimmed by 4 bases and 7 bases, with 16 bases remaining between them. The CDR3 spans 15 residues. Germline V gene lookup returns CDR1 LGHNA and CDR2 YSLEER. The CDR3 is CASSRSSGAREKLFF. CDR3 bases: TGCGCCAGCAGCCGTTCCTCAGGGGCGCGTGAAAAACTGTTTTTT.

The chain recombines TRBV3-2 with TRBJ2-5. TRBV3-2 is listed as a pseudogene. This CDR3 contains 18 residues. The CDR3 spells CASSQDLDPDRKKETQYF. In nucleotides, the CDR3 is TGTGCCAGCAGCCAAGATCTGGATCCGGACAGAAAGAAGGAGACCCAGTACTTC.

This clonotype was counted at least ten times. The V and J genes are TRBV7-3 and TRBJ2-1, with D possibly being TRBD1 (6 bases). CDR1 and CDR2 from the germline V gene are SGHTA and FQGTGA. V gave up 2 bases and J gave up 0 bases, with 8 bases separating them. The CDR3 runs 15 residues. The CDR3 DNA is TGTGCCAGCAGCTTAGGGGGCGCCTCCTACAATGAGCAGTTCTTC. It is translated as CASSLGGASYNEQFF.

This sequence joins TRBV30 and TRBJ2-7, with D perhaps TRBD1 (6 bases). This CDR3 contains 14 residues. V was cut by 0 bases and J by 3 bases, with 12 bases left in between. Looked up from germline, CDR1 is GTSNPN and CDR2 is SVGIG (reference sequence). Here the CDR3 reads CAWSVSGVLYEQYF. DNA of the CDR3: TGTGCCTGGAGTGTATCAGGGGTCCTCTACGAGCAGTACTTC.

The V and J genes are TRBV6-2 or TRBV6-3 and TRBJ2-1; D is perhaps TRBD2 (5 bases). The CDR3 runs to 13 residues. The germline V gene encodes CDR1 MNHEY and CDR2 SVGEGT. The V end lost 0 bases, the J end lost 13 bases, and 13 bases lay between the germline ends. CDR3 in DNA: TGTGCCAGCAGTTACTCAGAGGACGGGAACCAGTTCTTC. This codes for CASSYSEDGNQFF.

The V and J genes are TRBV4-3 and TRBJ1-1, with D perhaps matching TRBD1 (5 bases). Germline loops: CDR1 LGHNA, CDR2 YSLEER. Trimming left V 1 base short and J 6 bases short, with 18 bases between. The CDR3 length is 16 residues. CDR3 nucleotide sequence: TGCGCCAGCAGCCAAGTCGTCGAGGAAAGGGGAGCTGAAGCTTTCTTT. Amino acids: CASSQVVEERGAEAFF.

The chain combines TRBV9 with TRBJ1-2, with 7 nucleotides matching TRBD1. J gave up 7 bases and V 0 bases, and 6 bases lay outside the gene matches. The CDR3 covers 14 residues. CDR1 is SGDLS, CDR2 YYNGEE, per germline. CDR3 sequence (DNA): TGTGCCAGCAGCGTAGTTGGACAGGATTCTGGCTACACCTTC. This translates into CASSVVGQDSGYTF.

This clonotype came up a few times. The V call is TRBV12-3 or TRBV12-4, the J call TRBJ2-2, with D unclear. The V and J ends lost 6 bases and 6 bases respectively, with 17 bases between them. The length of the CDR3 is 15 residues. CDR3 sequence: CASRSSSSFSGELFF. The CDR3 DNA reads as TGTGCCAGCAGGTCGAGTAGCAGTTTTTCCGGGGAGCTGTTTTTT.

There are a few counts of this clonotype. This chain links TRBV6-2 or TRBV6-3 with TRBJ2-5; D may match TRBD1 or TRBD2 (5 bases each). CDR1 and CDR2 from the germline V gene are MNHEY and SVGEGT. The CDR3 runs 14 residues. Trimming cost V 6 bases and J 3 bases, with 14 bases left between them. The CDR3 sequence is CASSHWGREETQYF. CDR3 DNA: TGTGCCAGCAGCCACTGGGGACGAGAAGAGACCCAGTACTTC.

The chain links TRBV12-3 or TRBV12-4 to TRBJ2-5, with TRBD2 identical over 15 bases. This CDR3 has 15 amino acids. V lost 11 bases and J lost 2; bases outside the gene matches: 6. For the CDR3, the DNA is TGTGCCTCCGGGACTAGCGGGGGGCCTCAAGAGACCCAGTACTTC. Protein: CASGTSGGPQETQYF.